This T cell receptor beta chain comes out of a study of cytomegalovirus exposure and HLA in healthy donors. Study findings and constraints: The majority of CMV-associated TCR beta chains were reported as apparently HLA-restricted in a later analysis. Cytomegalovirus status was reportedly diagnosed by the classifier with high specificity and sensitivity. Prior analysis indicated that the majority of TCR beta V segments exhibited productivity approximately 87% or approximately 30% of the time. TCR beta chains associated with HLA were, in a later analysis, more clonally expanded than equally common others.

Looked up from germline, CDR1 is KGHSH and CDR2 is LQKENI. CDR3 size: 15 residues. J gave up 4 bases and V 4 bases, and 7 bases lay outside the gene matches. With regard to this clone: Its target is unknown.

13 Jbeta primers and 60 Vbeta primers were used for the PCR. Sequencing was performed with immunoSEQ multiplex PCR; in TCRdb, only in-frame clones are kept and a portion is missing. The sample carries some 160,000 clones, 81% recorded once. Sequences were obtained from PBMCs. This clonotype originated in a man in his fifties or sixties in good health and CMV-seropositive. The chain combines TRBV18 with TRBJ2-1; 7 bases align to TRBD1. CDR3 DNA sequence: TGTGCCAGCTCACAGGGGGCCCCTTCTTACAATGAGCAGTTCTTC. It specifies CASSQGAPSYNEQFF.